This T cell receptor (beta chain) is drawn from a study of blood T cell repertoires in COVID-19. Overall study context: Acute and convalescent COVID-19 specimens originated in the United States, Italy and Spain. From T cells, B-cell-depleted T cells, or PBMCs came the material, which was cDNA or gDNA.

The CDR3 is 13 residues long. The trim removed 7 bases at V and 6 bases at J, leaving 9 bases unmatched. Per germline, CDR1 LNHDA and CDR2 SQIVND (reference sequence). Authors' analysis steps: Nucleated cell counts were estimated from reference gene primer amplification. TCRdb's table, derived via immunoSEQ multiplex PCR, lists solely in-frame clones and lacks some. That table is the source of V, J and clone size, and D and trimming were worked out from the DNA. The sample records around 27,000 clones, 94% being singletons. The chain couples TRBV19 to TRBJ2-7; the match to TRBD1 covers 7 bases. The sequence derives from a human donor with active COVID-19. The donor label of this sample is uncertain. The sample comprised peripheral blood. The DNA for the CDR3 is TGTGCCAGTAAGGGGACAGTAAACTTCGAGCAGTACTTC. It codes for CASKGTVNFEQYF.